The entry below describes one TCR beta chain. Antigen specificity is unknown. TCRdb's copy holds only in-frame clones and misses some; the assay was immunoSEQ multiplex PCR. The table lists about 150,000 clones, about 93% of them singletons. These data originate in a study of T cell responses to AZD1222 COVID-19 vaccine. Turning to the study itself: Analysis merged second doses at about 4 or about 12 weeks.

Study outcomes and limitations: The study reported that nearly half of spike-specific TCRs target unmutated variant regions. In a largely white British group with more females than males, clonal diversity was possibly underestimated. Increased Spike-specific TCR breadth and depth were observed after two AZD1222 doses.

The V end was cut by 5 bases, the J end by 3 bases, with 17 bases between. The CDR3 runs 15 residues. Germline V gives CDR1 MDHEN, CDR2 SYDVKM. V gene TRBV28 combines with J gene TRBJ2-7, with a weak D call TRBD2 (6 bases). The sequencing here drew on peripheral blood, taken on day 0 of AZD1222 vaccination. The clonotype was recovered from an adult in good health. CDR3 region: CASSMTGTVLYEQYF. Here the CDR3 DNA reads TGTGCCAGCAGTATGACGGGGACTGTCCTCTACGAGCAGTACTTC.